The 14 T cell receptor beta chains reported below all come from one sample, sequenced in a study of graft-versus-host responses after intestinal transplantation. The antigens these receptors bind are not known. Libraries were prepared by immunoSEQ multiplex PCR; TCRdb keeps only in-frame clonotypes and omits some of them. The repertoire holds about 94,000 clones, with 90% to 95% as singletons. The sequencing here drew on unstimulated CD8+ T cells sorted from spleen or lymph node cells, taken before intestinal transplant. The receptors derive from a human donor who received an intestinal transplant.

This clone was counted once. The chain combines TRBV19 with TRBJ1-5; D unclear. Germline V gene data show CDR1 as LNHDA and CDR2 as SQIVND (reference sequence). This CDR3 comprises 18 residues. The germline V and J ends were trimmed by 0 bases and 0 bases, with 15 bases remaining between them. The CDR3: CASSIDPTLPYSNQPQHF. Written as DNA, the CDR3 is TGTGCCAGTAGTATAGATCCGACTCTTCCCTATAGCAATCAGCCCCAGCATTTT.

The CDR3 spells CASSFDSATNEKLFF. The CDR3 nucleotides read TGTGCCAGCAGCTTTGACAGTGCAACTAATGAAAAACTGTTTTTT. The rearrangement joins TRBV7-2 to TRBJ1-4; D is perhaps TRBD1 (5 bases). Germline V lookup: CDR1 SGHTA, CDR2 FQGNSA. Trimming took off 3 bases at V and 0 bases at J, with 8 bases between the two ends. The CDR3 consists of 15 residues.

The chain has TRBV27 and TRBJ2-5; D uncertain. CDR3 size: 13 residues. Germline loops: CDR1 MNHEY, CDR2 SMNVEV (reference sequence). V lost 1 base and J 3 bases, leaving 6 bases between the germline ends. CDR3 sequence (DNA): TGTGCCAGCAGTTTATTGTCCGAAGAGACCCAGTACTTC. Residues: CASSLLSEETQYF.

The gene calls are TRBV28 and TRBJ2-7, with D perhaps matching TRBD1 (5 bases). Between the trimmed V and J ends, which lost 2 bases and 0 bases, there was a span of 8 bases. The CDR3 loop spans 14 amino acids. Germline V gene lookup returns CDR1 MDHEN and CDR2 SYDVKM. In nucleotides, the CDR3 is TGTGCCAGCAGTTTAACTGGGGCCTCCTACGAGCAGTACTTC. Protein product: CASSLTGASYEQYF.

The chain recombines TRBV4-1 with TRBJ2-7; D is unresolved. The CDR3 totals 14 residues. CDR1 is MGHRA, CDR2 YSYEKL, per germline. Trimming took off 1 base at V and 0 bases at J, with 7 bases between the two ends. The CDR3 DNA follows: TGCGCCAGCAGCCAAGCACAGTCCTCCTACGAGCAGTACTTC. Amino acid sequence: CASSQAQSSYEQYF.

This sequence joins TRBV19 and TRBJ1-5; D unresolved. Trimming pared 3 bases from V and 5 bases from J, leaving 11 bases between. Germline CDR1 and CDR2: LNHDA and SQIVND (reference sequence). There are 14 residues in the CDR3. DNA of the CDR3: TGTGCCAGTAGTATTTTCACATACGATCAGCCCCAGCATTTT. Its translation: CASSIFTYDQPQHF.

The chain is built from TRBV6-5 and TRBJ1-2; 8 bases align to TRBD1. The ends lost 0 bases at V and 8 bases at J; junction bases unmatched: 5. CDR3 length equals 14 residues. The V gene's germline CDR1 is MNHEY and CDR2 SVGAGI. Here the CDR3 reads CASSYSPTGVGYTF. CDR3 nucleotide sequence: TGTGCCAGCAGTTACTCCCCGACAGGGGTCGGCTACACCTTC.

The V and J genes are TRBV6-1 and TRBJ1-2, with D possibly TRBD1 on 6 matching bases. V was cut by 5 bases and J by 9 bases, with 13 bases left in between. The CDR3 consists of 12 residues. The germline V gene has CDR1 MNHNS and CDR2 SASEGT. CDR3 DNA: TGTGCCAGCAGTCCGGACAGAGACAGCTACACCTTC. It yields the protein CASSPDRDSYTF.

This clone was counted a single time. The V and J genes are TRBV9 and TRBJ2-1; 7 bases line up with TRBD2. The CDR3 consists of 14 residues. Trimming cost V 3 bases and J 7 bases; bases outside gene matches: 7. CDR1 and CDR2 (germline): SGDLS, YYNGEE. The chain's CDR3 is CASSALAGENEQFF. In DNA, the CDR3 is TGTGCCAGCAGCGCACTGGCGGGAGAGAATGAGCAGTTCTTC. Full variable domain (rest looked up from reference TRBV9 and TRBJ2-1): DSGVTQTPKHLITATGQRVTLRCSPRSGDLSVYWYQQSLDQGLQFLIQYYNGEERAKGNILERFSAQQFPDLHSELNLSSLELGDSALYFCASSALAGENEQFFGPGTRLTVL.

This chain links TRBV5-1 with TRBJ1-2; D remains unclear. This CDR3 has 12 amino acids. Trimming pared 3 bases from V and 5 bases from J, leaving 8 bases between. Germline V lookup: CDR1 SGHRS, CDR2 YFSETQ. The CDR3 loop reads CASSWASYGYTF. The CDR3 DNA sequence: TGCGCCAGCAGCTGGGCAAGTTATGGCTACACCTTC.

This chain links TRBV15 with TRBJ2-5; TRBD2 matches at 9 bases. The tail of the sequence fits TRBJ2-7 better, so the J call may be wrong. The germline CDR1 and CDR2 sequences are LNHNV and YYDKDF (reference sequence). The length of the CDR3 is 14 residues. The CDR3 is CATSRTAGGDEQYF. In nucleotides, the CDR3 is TGTGCCACCAGCAGAACGGCGGGAGGGGACGAGCAGTACTTC.

The chain couples TRBV9 to TRBJ2-1, with D possibly TRBD1 on 6 matching bases. Deletions cut 4 bases from V and 4 bases from J, with 9 bases between. Germline V gives CDR1 SGDLS, CDR2 YYNGEE. The CDR3 is 13 amino acids. CDR3 nucleotide sequence: TGTGCCAGCAGCTCCACAGGGTACAATGAGCAGTTCTTC. It is translated as CASSSTGYNEQFF.

The genes are TRBV6-6 and TRBJ2-7, with TRBD2 matching over 11 bases. Germline V gives CDR1 MNHNY, CDR2 SVGAGI (reference sequence). The V segment lost 5 bases and the J segment 4 bases; nucleotides outside the gene matches: 7. The CDR3 contains 15 residues. The CDR3 loop reads CASSVGLAGTYEQYF. CDR3 nucleotide sequence: TGTGCCAGCAGTGTCGGACTAGCGGGCACTTACGAGCAGTACTTC.

The chain uses TRBV2 and TRBJ2-7, with D possibly TRBD2 on 6 matching bases. Trimming cost V 6 bases and J 4 bases, with 19 bases left between them. The CDR3 consists of 15 residues. Germline V gene lookup returns CDR1 SNHLY and CDR2 FYNNEI. CDR3 coding DNA: TGTGCCAGCAGACCAGAGGTTGCGGGACCATACGAGCAGTACTTC. The encoded protein is CASRPEVAGPYEQYF. Full variable domain (remainder filled in from reference TRBV2 and TRBJ2-7): EPEVTQTPSHQVTQMGQEVILRCVPISNHLYFYWYRQILGQKVEFLVSFYNNEISEKSEIFDDQFSVERPDGSNFTLKIRSTKLEDSAMYFCASRPEVAGPYEQYFGPGTRLTVT.